The rows below give T cell receptor beta chains drawn from one sample of a study of T cells in Graves' hyperthyroidism and ophthalmopathy. TCRdb fed the multiplex PCR reads into MiXCR, producing one record per CDR3 protein. The data hold a few hundred thousand distinct CDR3 sequences, with approximately 14% observed a single time. Sequenced sample: blood. The receptors derive from a woman under 40 with Graves' hyperthyroidism. Both conserved end residues are part of each CDR3.

J	V	CDR3
TRBJ2-5	TRBV20-1	CSARDLGLAGPKFETQYF
TRBJ2-7	TRBV7-2	CASSPRVAYEQYF
TRBJ1-3	TRBV2	CASSAVSGNTIYF
TRBJ2-2	TRBV7-2	CASSLGREGRGLELFF
TRBJ2-5	TRBV5-1	CASNQDYLGETQYF
TRBJ2-7	TRBV3-1	CASSQGTRGEQYF
TRBJ2-7	TRBV28	CASEGSGGSYEQYF
TRBJ2-5	TRBV7-8	CASTLGGPQTQYF
TRBJ2-3	TRBV7-8	CASSPVSRTQYF
TRBJ2-2	TRBV7-3	CASSLTGAGELFF